This T cell receptor (beta chain) was sequenced in a study of T cells in Graves' hyperthyroidism and ophthalmopathy. Study-wide results and limits: Ophthalmopathy was separated from stable hyperthyroidism by a 13 V-J model. In blood, most of the thyroid clonotypes expanded above 0.001 were also present.

TCR beta CDR3 region amplification was performed from RNA transcripts. With the HTBI primer set, the TCR CDR3 went through a first round of RT-PCR. One entry per CDR3 protein, called by TCRdb with MiXCR from the multiplex PCR reads. The sample has around 540,000 distinct CDR3 sequences; about 16% are singletons. This clonotype was counted at least ten times. As yet, its antigen is unknown. Germline V gene data show CDR1 as SNHLY and CDR2 as FYNNEI. With 5 bases clipped from V and 5 bases from J, the junction kept 8 bases outside the gene matches. This CDR3 has 15 residues. The source material was blood. This receptor was identified in a woman in her thirties with Graves' ophthalmopathy. The gene calls are TRBV2 and TRBJ1-5, with 8 nucleotides matching TRBD1. The CDR3 DNA reads as TGTGCCAGCAGTCATCGGACAGGGCGACATCAGCCCCAGCATTTT. Translation gives CASSHRTGRHQPQHF.